These 8 T cell receptor beta chains were all obtained from the same sample, sequenced in a study of blood T cell repertoires in COVID-19. Sequenced by immunoSEQ multiplex PCR; TCRdb stores in-frame clones only, minus some. The sample carries tens of thousands of clones, around 90% recorded once. Sample: peripheral blood. The source of these receptors is a man at least 80 years old with acute or convalescent COVID-19.

This rearrangement joins TRBV10-3 to TRBJ1-5; D ambiguous. Trimming left V 3 bases short and J 6 bases short, with 6 bases between. CDR1 ENHRY and CDR2 SYGVKD come from the germline V gene. The CDR3 runs 12 residues. CDR3 DNA sequence: TGTGCCATCAGTGATACTAGTCAGCCCCAGCATTTT. Translated: CAISDTSQPQHF.

This clone showed up just a few times. The chain combines TRBV5-8 with TRBJ1-2; D might be TRBD1 (5 bases). V dropped 0 bases and J dropped 2 bases, with 11 bases sitting between them. The CDR3 runs 15 residues. Germline V gene lookup returns CDR1 SGHTS and CDR2 YDEGEE. DNA for the CDR3: TGTGCCAGCAGCTTGGTTCGGACAAGCAACTATGGCTACACCTTC. Translated, it gives CASSLVRTSNYGYTF.

DNA for the CDR3: TGTGCCAGCAGCCAAGATGAAGGGAGGGTAATGTTCTTC. As protein: CASSQDEGRVMFF. The chain uses TRBV3-1 (or the pseudogene TRBV3-2) and TRBJ2-1, with 7 positions matching TRBD2. The V segment lost 0 bases and the J segment 15 bases; nucleotides outside the gene matches: 8. The length of the CDR3 is 13 residues. CDR1 is LGHDT, CDR2 YNNKEL, per germline (reference sequence).

This sequence joins TRBV2 and TRBJ1-4, with 8 bases identical to TRBD1. The germline V gene has CDR1 SNHLY and CDR2 FYNNEI. V shed 6 bases and J 0 bases; nucleotides not matched to a gene: 3. The CDR3 loop spans 15 amino acids. CDR3 nucleotide sequence: TGTGCCAGCAGCCAGGGACAGGCAACTAATGAAAAACTGTTTTTT. This gives the protein CASSQGQATNEKLFF.

The chain is built from TRBV27 and TRBJ1-2; no definite D call. Trimming stripped 9 bases from V and 3 bases from J, with 17 bases between. The CDR3 length is 14 residues. CDR1 and CDR2 from the germline V gene are MNHEY and SMNVEV (reference sequence). CDR3 sequence: CASSYRGSHYGYTF. CDR3 in DNA: TGTGCCAGTTCATACCGAGGGTCACACTATGGCTACACCTTC.

The V call is TRBV5-5, the J call TRBJ1-3, with TRBD1 identical over 9 bases. The CDR3 spans 16 residues. J lost 2 bases, V lost 0 bases, and 3 bases had no gene match. Germline CDR1 SGHKS, CDR2 YYEKEE (reference sequence). The CDR3 loop is CASSLGQGVAGNTIYF. Written as DNA, the CDR3 is TGTGCCAGCAGCTTGGGACAGGGGGTTGCTGGAAACACCATATATTTT.

The chain combines TRBV11-2 with TRBJ2-7, with 7 bases lining up with TRBD2. Germline assignment: CDR1 SGHAT and CDR2 FQNNGV. This CDR3 is 13 amino acids long. The trim removed 5 bases at V and 9 bases at J, leaving 10 bases unmatched. CDR3 nucleotide sequence: TGTGCCAGCAGCCCAGGACTAGTCCTACGGCAGTACTTC. Its protein product is CASSPGLVLRQYF.

V gene TRBV6-5 combines with J gene TRBJ1-3; a weak D match, TRBD1 (6 bases). The germline gives CDR1 MNHEY, CDR2 SVGAGI. The CDR3 is 13 amino acids. V was cut by 7 bases and J by 9 bases, with 16 bases left in between. The CDR3, as DNA: TGTGCCAGCACCCGGGACATCCGAGGCACCATATATTTT. Protein product: CASTRDIRGTIYF.